This T cell receptor beta chain was sequenced for a study of T cells in Graves' hyperthyroidism and ophthalmopathy (dated by TCRdb to between 2018 and 2020). With regard to the full study: Peripheral blood was sampled at the time of initial diagnosis, prior to any treatment. A discovery cohort of about 95 patients, roughly 45 with Graves' ophthalmopathy and approximately 60 with stable Graves' hyperthyroidism, was used to find distinguishing TCR V-J signatures. Prospective prediction of ophthalmopathy was tested in an independent validation cohort consisting of some 19 hyperthyroidism patients and more than 15 patients who later progressed to ophthalmopathy. The approximately 100 discovery patients were randomly divided into training and test sets at a 7:3 ratio. In over five Graves' hyperthyroidism patients, the study also compared T-cell repertoires from thyroid tissue with T-cell repertoires from blood. After blood sampling, hyperthyroidism patients were treated with methimazole at a starting dose of 30 mg daily, and ophthalmopathy patients were treated with high-dose intravenous methylprednisolone. The paper describes TCR Vbeta CDR3 sequencing of more than 120 peripheral blood samples, made up of around 41 ophthalmopathy patients, roughly 75 hyperthyroidism patients and roughly 17 progressor patients. Beyond this particular receptor, the publication reports: Sample size was not statistically predetermined, and investigators were not blinded to group allocation. Most expanded thyroid clonotypes (frequency above 0.001) were also detected in blood, suggesting blood repertoires may reflect thyroid immune responses. A 13 V-J signature model separated ophthalmopathy from stable hyperthyroidism, with roughly 88% sensitivity and just under 84% specificity in cross-validation and 80%/75% in testing. In validation, progression to ophthalmopathy was predicted by the model with around 70% sensitivity and 72% to 80% specificity, a median of roughly 6 months before onset.

The TCR beta CDR3 regions were amplified from the RNA transcripts. The TCR CDR3 was subjected to a first round of RT-PCR using the HTBI primer set and the Qiagen OneStep RT-PCR kit. The libraries were constructed in a second round of multiplex PCR and then size-selected and purified. Libraries were sequenced paired-end with 100 bp reads on an Illumina HiSeq2000. The original methods were these. SOAPnuke was used to process the raw data, removing reads that contained adapters or uncalled bases, had a mean Phred below 15, or lacked an exact match to the constant primer or identifier. COPE v1.2.5 was used to merge the high-quality paired reads, and each unique nucleotide sequence was defined as a clonotype. Clonotypes were aligned to IMGT TRBV, TRBD and TRBJ reference segments using MiTCR v1.1. The analysis included only V-J combinations with a frequency above 0.0001, which together covered 99% to 99.2% of the repertoires. A TCS score was defined as the ratio between F50 (clonal expansion) and ExV (chaos), using BLOSUM62-based TCRdist between CDR3 peptides within each V-J. Welch's t-statistics and random forest reduced around 510 V-J features to 10 to 15, which were used in a naive Bayes classifier (R e1071). Using fastp trimming at Q25 and MiXCR clonotype assembly, TCRdb reanalyzed the public sequencing data and kept in-frame beta chains. One record per CDR3 amino acid sequence lists the most common genes and DNA. These V and J calls originate from TCRdb's pipeline instead of the authors' own analysis. The sample table records 650,000 to 750,000 distinct CDR3 sequences; 14% of these occur just once. The ten biggest clones cover about 9.4% of the sample.

The CDR3 sequence holds 14 residues, the cysteine and phenylalanine included. Only the CDR3 part of the read is kept: 42 bases, read in frame from the first base. The V end loses 3 bases and the J end loses 0 bases, and a stretch of 9 bases separates them. Looking up the germline V gene (reference sequence) yields CDR1 DFQATT and CDR2 SNEGSKA. Stable Graves' hyperthyroidism was defined as no progression to ophthalmopathy during 18 months of follow-up. The hyperthyroidism patients were between 18 and 65 years old and newly diagnosed, with a disease duration of less than 2 months. Any patient with an uncontrolled infection, another autoimmune disease, pregnancy or lactation was excluded. Diagnoses relied on clinical symptoms, serum thyroxine and TRAb, thyroid ultrasound and orbital computed tomography. PBMCs were separated from approximately 10 ml of fresh peripheral blood using Ficoll-Paque density gradient centrifugation. Total RNA was extracted using Trizol reagent, and RNA quality was assessed on an Agilent 2100 Bioanalyzer.

This clonotype appeared many times. The antigen it recognizes is unknown. Base qualities are not at hand, and no much larger clone is one base apart. The receptor was isolated from a woman between 18 and 29 years old with Graves' hyperthyroidism. The sequenced sample consisted of blood. The rearrangement joined TRBV20-1 to TRBJ2-1; the D gene cannot be named for sure. The DNA reads TGCAGTGCTAGTAAGCCTAACTCCTACAATGAGCAGTTCTTC. Its translation is CSASKPNSYNEQFF.